These 19 T cell receptor beta chains were sequenced from one sample in a study of blood T cells in healthy people across ages. The second PCR ran about 6 to 12 cycles with a sample-barcoded 5' primer and J-beta primers. TCRdb reanalysed the 5' RACE reads using MiXCR and keeps one entry per CDR3 protein. This table holds about 1.4 million distinct CDR3 sequences, approximately 59% found once. What was sequenced was blood. These receptors originate from a man between 18 and 35 years old in good health.

This chain uses TRBV7-2 with TRBJ2-5; no definite D call. This CDR3 spans 13 amino acids. Germline V gene data show CDR1 as SGHTA and CDR2 as FQGNSA. Deletions cut 10 bases from V and 1 base from J, with 13 bases between. The CDR3 is CATSIVSQETQYF. In DNA form, the CDR3 reads TGTGCCACCTCCATAGTATCCCAAGAGACCCAGTACTTC.

The rearrangement links TRBV20-1 to TRBJ2-1; D not resolved. CDR1 DFQATT and CDR2 SNEGSKA come from the germline V gene (reference sequence). The CDR3 is 13 amino acids. Trimming removed 1 base from V and 4 bases from J, with 8 bases in between. In DNA form, the CDR3 reads TGCAGTGCTAGAGTTATAGAATACAATGAGCAGTTCTTC. This encodes CSARVIEYNEQFF.

This clonotype was counted only a few times. The V gene is TRBV29-1, the J gene TRBJ2-1, with D maybe TRBD2 (7 bases). Trimming left V 5 bases short and J 4 bases short, with 24 bases between. The CDR3 is 17 amino acids. Per the germline V gene, CDR1 is SQVTM and CDR2 is ANQGSEA. The CDR3, as DNA: TGCAGCGTTAGTATACAGCGAGGGGGGGTACAATACAATGAGCAGTTCTTC. Protein: CSVSIQRGGVQYNEQFF.

CDR3 DNA sequence: TGCGCCAGCAGCCACGTGGGAAATGAGCAGTTCTTC. Protein product: CASSHVGNEQFF. The chain recombines TRBV4-3 with TRBJ2-1; D uncertain. This CDR3 is built from 12 residues. Germline-derived CDR1 and CDR2 are LGHNA and YSLEER. The V end was cut by 3 bases, the J end by 7 bases, with 7 bases between.

The rearrangement links TRBV29-1 to TRBJ2-7; 9 nucleotides line up with TRBD1. V lost 5 bases, J lost 5 bases, and 7 bases stayed unmatched. Looked up from germline, CDR1 is SQVTM and CDR2 is ANQGSEA. There are 13 residues in the CDR3. CDR3 coding DNA: TGCAGCGTTTCGGGACAGGGCGCCCACGAGCAGTACTTC. It yields the protein CSVSGQGAHEQYF.

The V and J genes are TRBV4-3 and TRBJ2-7; TRBD1 agrees at 8 bases. V lost 1 base to trimming and J lost 5 bases; unmatched junction nucleotides: 10. The CDR3 covers 16 residues. The V gene's germline CDR1 is LGHNA and CDR2 YSLEER. CDR3 DNA: TGCGCCAGCAGCCAAGGGCTGGGACAGGAGTCCCACGAGCAGTACTTC. The encoded protein is CASSQGLGQESHEQYF.

V gene TRBV12-5 combines with J gene TRBJ2-7, with D perhaps given as TRBD1 or TRBD2 (6 bases each). Germline lookup yields CDR1 LGHNT and CDR2 FRNRAP. The CDR3 has 15 amino acids. Trimming took 7 bases from V and 4 from J, leaving 20 bases between them. For the CDR3, the DNA is TGTGCTAGTGCCGACTCGGAGGGACACCCATACGAGCAGTACTTC. Translated, it gives CASADSEGHPYEQYF.

The chain employs TRBV27 and TRBJ2-1, with D possibly being TRBD2 (6 bases). This CDR3 spans 15 amino acids. V shed 8 bases and J shed 3 bases, with 17 bases lying between them. The germline CDR1 and CDR2 sequences are MNHEY and SMNVEV (reference sequence). The CDR3 region is CASLSAGTLYNEQFF. The CDR3 coding sequence is TGTGCCAGCCTGAGTGCGGGGACTCTCTACAATGAGCAGTTCTTC.

This clonotype was counted only a few times. This sequence joins TRBV20-1 and TRBJ2-4; D might be TRBD1 (6 bases). The CDR3 loop spans 12 amino acids. Germline V gives CDR1 DFQATT, CDR2 SNEGSKA (reference sequence). Between the trimmed V and J ends, which lost 5 bases and 6 bases, there was a span of 11 bases. For the CDR3, the DNA is TGCAGTGCTGAAGAACAGGGAAACATTCAGTACTTC. Protein sequence: CSAEEQGNIQYF.

V is TRBV6-2 or TRBV6-3 and J is TRBJ2-5; TRBD1 agrees at 8 bases. Trimming cost V 5 bases and J 11 bases; bases outside gene matches: 10. Per germline, CDR1 MNHEY and CDR2 SVGEGT. The CDR3 sequence is 13 residues long. The DNA for the CDR3 is TGTGCCAGCAGTGGCTCGGACAGGGTTGGGCAGTACTTC. Residues: CASSGSDRVGQYF.

CDR3 sequence reads: CASSEGPLSRNTEAFF. The CDR3 bases are TGCGCCAGCAGCGAGGGCCCTCTTTCGAGGAACACTGAAGCTTTCTTT. J is TRBJ1-1 and V is TRBV5-1; no reliable D call. Trimming took 4 bases from V and 1 from J, leaving 17 bases between them. Germline loops: CDR1 SGHRS, CDR2 YFSETQ. This CDR3 has 16 residues.

This chain joins TRBV20-1 and TRBJ2-7, with D unresolved. Trimming shortened V by 1 base and J by 1 base, and 8 bases separated the two germline ends. The CDR3 covers 13 residues. Germline V gene sequence: CDR1 DFQATT, CDR2 SNEGSKA (reference sequence). CDR3 nucleotides: TGCAGTGCTAGAGGGCTGGCATCCTACGAGCAGTACTTC. Protein sequence: CSARGLASYEQYF.

The CDR3 reads CASSQVTASYGYTF. The CDR3 bases are TGCGCCAGCAGCCAAGTGACAGCATCGTATGGCTACACCTTC. The rearrangement uses TRBV4-3 and TRBJ1-2, with D perhaps matching TRBD1 (5 bases). The CDR3 has 14 amino acids. V lost 1 base, J lost 5 bases, and 11 bases lay in between. Germline-derived CDR1 and CDR2 are LGHNA and YSLEER.

This rearrangement joins TRBV4-1 to TRBJ2-1, with 11 bases aligning to TRBD1. Germline assignment: CDR1 MGHRA and CDR2 YSYEKL. This CDR3 contains 15 residues. The ends lost 6 bases at V and 6 bases at J; junction bases unmatched: 7. The CDR3 region is CASRPTGTGGNEQFF. CDR3 in DNA: TGCGCCAGCAGGCCGACCGGGACAGGGGGCAATGAGCAGTTCTTC.

Comments on this clonotype: This sequence may be a read error, since a much larger clone differs from it by one base. V usage is TRBV29-1 and J usage is TRBJ2-3; a weak D match, TRBD2 (6 bases). The germline CDR1 and CDR2 sequences are SQVTM and ANQGSEA. Trimming took off 7 bases at V and 0 bases at J, with 14 bases between the two ends. The CDR3 sequence is 14 residues long. CDR3 nucleotide sequence: TGCAGCGCTATAGCGGTGGCTAGCACAGATACGCAGTATTTT. Its translation is CSAIAVASTDTQYF.

This clonotype has more than one count but fewer than ten. CDR3 residues: CSVAFPGGSTDTQYF. CDR3 DNA: TGCAGCGTTGCCTTCCCGGGGGGGAGCACAGATACGCAGTATTTT. The chain recombines TRBV29-1 with TRBJ2-3, with 8 bases that match TRBD2. V lost 4 bases to trimming and J lost 0 bases; unmatched junction nucleotides: 6. The length of the CDR3 is 15 residues. Germline V gene data show CDR1 as SQVTM and CDR2 as ANQGSEA.

J is TRBJ2-5 and V is TRBV4-1; 7 bases map to TRBD1. CDR3 length equals 15 residues. The V gene end was trimmed by 0 bases and the J gene end by 11 bases; junction bases not matched to a gene: 12. Per germline, CDR1 MGHRA and CDR2 YSYEKL. CDR3 bases: TGCGCCAGCAGCCAAGATAGTGGGACAGATCTAGGGCAGTACTTC. Its protein is CASSQDSGTDLGQYF.

To note about this clonotype: Germline and junction disagree at one end, which may indicate a read error. The chain links TRBV4-1 to TRBJ1-1; D is unclear. This CDR3 has 12 amino acids. CDR1 and CDR2 from the germline V gene are MGHRA and YSYEKL. The CDR3 region is CASSQAPNEAFF. CDR3 nucleotides: TGTGCCAGCAGCCAAGCGCCCAATGAAGCTTTCTTT.

This clonotype turned up a few times. The chain is built from TRBV16 and TRBJ1-4, with TRBD1 as a possible D gene (6 bases). Deletions cut 3 bases from V and 10 bases from J, with 18 bases between. The germline gives CDR1 KGHSY, CDR2 FQNENV. The CDR3 consists of 15 residues. The CDR3 spells CASSQTTGRDGKLFF. CDR3 sequence (DNA): TGTGCCAGCAGCCAGACGACAGGTCGGGACGGAAAACTGTTTTTT.